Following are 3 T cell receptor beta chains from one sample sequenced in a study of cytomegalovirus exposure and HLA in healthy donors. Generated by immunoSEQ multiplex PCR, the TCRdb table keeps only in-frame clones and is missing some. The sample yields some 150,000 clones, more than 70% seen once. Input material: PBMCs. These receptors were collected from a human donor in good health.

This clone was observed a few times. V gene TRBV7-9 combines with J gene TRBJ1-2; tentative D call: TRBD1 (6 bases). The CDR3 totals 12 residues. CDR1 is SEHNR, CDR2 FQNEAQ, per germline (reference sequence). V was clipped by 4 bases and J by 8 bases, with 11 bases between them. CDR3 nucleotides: TGTGCCAGCAGCTCAGGGGATGGGGGCTACACCTTC. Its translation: CASSSGDGGYTF.

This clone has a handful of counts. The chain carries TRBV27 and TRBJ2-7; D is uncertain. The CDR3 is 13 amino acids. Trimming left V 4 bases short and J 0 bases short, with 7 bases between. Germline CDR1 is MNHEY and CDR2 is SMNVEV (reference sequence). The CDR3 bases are TGTGCCAGCAGTTCCCACGGCTCCTACGAGCAGTACTTC. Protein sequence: CASSSHGSYEQYF.

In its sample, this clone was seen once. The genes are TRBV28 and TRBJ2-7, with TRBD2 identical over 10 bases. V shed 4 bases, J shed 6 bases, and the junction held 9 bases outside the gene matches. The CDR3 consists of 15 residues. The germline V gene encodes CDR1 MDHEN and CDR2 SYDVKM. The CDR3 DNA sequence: TGTGCCAGCAGTTCCCCGGGAGCGGGAGGGTTCGAGCAGTACTTC. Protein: CASSSPGAGGFEQYF.